Described below is a single T cell receptor beta chain sequence and its context. This sample is part of a study of control samples from healthy donors and cancer patients. Data came from immunoSEQ multiplex PCR; TCRdb stores just in-frame clones and leaves some out. The sample records 90,000 to 150,000 clones, about 87% being singletons. Germline-derived CDR1 and CDR2 are SGHVS and FQNEAQ. V lost 1 base to trimming and J lost 4 bases, with 11 bases between them. The CDR3 has 14 amino acids. The sequencing sample was made of blood. This receptor was identified in a man aged 40-50 years in good health. The chain links TRBV7-8 to TRBJ2-7; unclear D gene. The CDR3, as DNA: TGTGCCAGCAGCTTAGTCGGTAGCTTATACGAGCAGTACTTC. Its translation: CASSLVGSLYEQYF.